This TCR beta chain was profiled in a study of regulatory T cells in long-lasting Graves disease. Looking at the study overall: Graves' patients, newly diagnosed, had taken antithyroid drugs under 3 months.

Study-wide findings and caveats: Favoring TRBV28, TRBJ1-2 and TRBJ2-5 was a feature seen in persistent disease. Persistent patients shared more public clonotypes (2,741) than newly diagnosed patients (about 1,000).

The CDR3 runs to 16 residues. J was trimmed by 5 bases and V by 1 base; bases with no gene match: 8. Germline V CDR1 and CDR2: SGHAT, FQNNGV. Time point in this sample: newly diagnosed GD, antithyroid drugs for less than 3 months. TCR sequences were obtained from RNA taken from PBMCs. As a group, patients came from one endocrinology department in Xi'an, China. Through Arm-PCR of CDR3 regions and iRepertoire HTBI primers, TCR beta libraries were built. Each CDR3 protein is one row after TCRdb ran MiXCR on the multiplex PCR reads. The sample has roughly 420,000 distinct CDR3 sequences; 15% to 18% are singletons. Many counts were recorded for this clonotype. Its antigen is unidentified.

The receptor was derived from a female donor with Graves disease. Sequenced here: peripheral blood mononuclear cells (PBMCs), sampled at new diagnosis, from a patient treated with antithyroid drugs. The chain is built from TRBV11-2 and TRBJ1-1, with TRBD1 identical over 9 bases. The CDR3 region has the DNA TGTGCCAGCAGCTTAGTCCCCGGGACAGGGAGAACTGAAGCTTTCTTT. This translates into CASSLVPGTGRTEAFF. Supplemented by reference TRBV11-2 and TRBJ1-1, the full variable domain reads EAGVAQSPRYKIIEKRQSVAFWCNPISGHATLYWYQQILGQGPKLLIQFQNNGVVDDSQLPKDRFSAERLKGVDSTLKIQPAKLEDSAVYLCASSLVPGTGRTEAFFGQGTRLTVV.